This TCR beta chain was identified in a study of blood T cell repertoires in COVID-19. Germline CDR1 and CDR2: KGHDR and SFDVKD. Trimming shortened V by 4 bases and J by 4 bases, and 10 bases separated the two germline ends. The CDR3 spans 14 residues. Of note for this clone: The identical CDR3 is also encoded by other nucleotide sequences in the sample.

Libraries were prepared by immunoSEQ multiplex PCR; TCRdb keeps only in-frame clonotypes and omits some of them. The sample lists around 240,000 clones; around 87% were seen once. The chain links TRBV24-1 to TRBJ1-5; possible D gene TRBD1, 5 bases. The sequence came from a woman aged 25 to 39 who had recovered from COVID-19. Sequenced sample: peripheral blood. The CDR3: CATSDRDSNQPQHF. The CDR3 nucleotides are TGTGCCACCAGTGACAGGGACTCTAATCAGCCCCAGCATTTT.